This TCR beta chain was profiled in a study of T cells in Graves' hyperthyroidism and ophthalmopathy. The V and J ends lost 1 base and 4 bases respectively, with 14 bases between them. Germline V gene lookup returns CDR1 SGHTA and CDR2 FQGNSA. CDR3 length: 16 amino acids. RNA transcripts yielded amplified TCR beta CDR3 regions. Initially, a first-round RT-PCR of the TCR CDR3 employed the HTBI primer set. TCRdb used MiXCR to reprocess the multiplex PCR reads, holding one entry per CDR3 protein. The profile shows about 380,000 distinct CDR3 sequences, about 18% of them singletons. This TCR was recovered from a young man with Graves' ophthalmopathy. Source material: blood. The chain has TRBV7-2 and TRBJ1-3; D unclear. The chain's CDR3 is CASSLGIPSFGNTIYF. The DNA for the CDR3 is TGTGCCAGCAGCTTAGGAATTCCGAGTTTCGGAAACACCATATATTTT.